This T cell receptor (beta chain) was sequenced in a study of T cells expressing NK-cell markers. UMIs accompanied the 5'RACE template switching by which TCR beta cDNA was made. From its re-call of the 5' RACE reads, TCRdb lists each CDR3 protein once, without DNA. The sample includes some 390,000 distinct CDR3 sequences. CDR1 and CDR2 (germline): MNHEY, SVGAGI. This CDR3 has 14 residues. V usage is TRBV6-5 and J usage is TRBJ2-1; as DNA is missing, the TRBD1 call by TCRdb cannot be tested. This TCR came from a woman between 50 and 59 years old in good health. Input material: blood T cells: a sorted CD56 or NKG2C T cell subset, CD4+ or CD8+ T cells, or bulk PBMC T cells (not recorded which). CDR3 amino acids: CASSLRGPEGEQFF.